The following is a T cell receptor (beta chain) sequence with its context. The antigen is unknown. This specimen comes from a study of identical twins. The study, taken as a whole, reports: Less excess twin sharing appeared in beta out-of-frame sequences.

The germline V gene has CDR1 MDHEN and CDR2 SYDVKM. Trimming cost V 6 bases and J 3 bases, with 15 bases left between them. The CDR3 is made up of 14 amino acids. A universal primer site was added by template switching, and unique molecular identifiers were carried by the cDNA. Each CDR3 protein is one row after TCRdb ran MiXCR on the 5' RACE reads. The sample contains just under 650,000 distinct CDR3 sequences, 7.1% of which appear only once. This sample also appeared in a second study, on yellow fever vaccine responses in identical twins. That paper adds: Twins showed a vaccine T cell response that reportedly seemed partly convergent, partly personalized.

What was sequenced was PBMCs. The TCR originated in a woman between 18 and 29 years old in good health. This sequence joins TRBV28 and TRBJ2-7; D is undetermined. The CDR3 protein is CASSFGPLNYEQYF. The CDR3 DNA follows: TGTGCCAGCAGCTTCGGCCCGTTGAACTACGAGCAGTACTTC.